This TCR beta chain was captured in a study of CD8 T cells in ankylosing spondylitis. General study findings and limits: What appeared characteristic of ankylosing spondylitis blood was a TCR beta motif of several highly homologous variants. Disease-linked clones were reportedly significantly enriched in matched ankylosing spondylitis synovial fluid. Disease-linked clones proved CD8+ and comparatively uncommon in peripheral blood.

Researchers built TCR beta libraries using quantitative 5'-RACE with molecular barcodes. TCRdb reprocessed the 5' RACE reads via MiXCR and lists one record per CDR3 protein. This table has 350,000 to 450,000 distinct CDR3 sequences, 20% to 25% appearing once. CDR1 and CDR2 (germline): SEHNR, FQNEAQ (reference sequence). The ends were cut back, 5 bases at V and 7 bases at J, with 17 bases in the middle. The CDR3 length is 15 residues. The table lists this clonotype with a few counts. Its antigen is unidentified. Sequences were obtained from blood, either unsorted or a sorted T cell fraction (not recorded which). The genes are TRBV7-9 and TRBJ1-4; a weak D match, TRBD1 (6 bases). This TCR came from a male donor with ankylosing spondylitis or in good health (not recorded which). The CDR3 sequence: CASSDPSGVGEKLFF. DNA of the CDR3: TGTGCCAGCAGCGACCCTTCAGGGGTTGGTGAAAAACTGTTTTTT. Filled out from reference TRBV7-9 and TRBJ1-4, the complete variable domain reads DTGVSQNPRHKITKRGQNVTFRCDPISEHNRLYWYRQTLGQGPEFLTYFQNEAQLEKSRLLSDRFSAERPKGSFSTLEIQRTEQGDSAMYLCASSDPSGVGEKLFFGSGTQLSVL.